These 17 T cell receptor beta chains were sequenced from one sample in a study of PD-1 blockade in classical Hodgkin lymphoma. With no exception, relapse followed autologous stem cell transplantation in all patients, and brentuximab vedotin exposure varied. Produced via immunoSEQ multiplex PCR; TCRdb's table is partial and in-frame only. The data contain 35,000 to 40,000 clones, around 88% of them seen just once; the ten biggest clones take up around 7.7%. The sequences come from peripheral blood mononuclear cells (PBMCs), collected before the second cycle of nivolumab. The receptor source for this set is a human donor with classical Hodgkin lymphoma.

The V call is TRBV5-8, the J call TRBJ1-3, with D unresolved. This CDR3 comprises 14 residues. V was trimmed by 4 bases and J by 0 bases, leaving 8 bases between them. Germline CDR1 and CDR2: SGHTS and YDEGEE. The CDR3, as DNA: TGTGCCAGCAGCCTCCTTTCCTCTGGAAACACCATATATTTT. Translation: CASSLLSSGNTIYF.

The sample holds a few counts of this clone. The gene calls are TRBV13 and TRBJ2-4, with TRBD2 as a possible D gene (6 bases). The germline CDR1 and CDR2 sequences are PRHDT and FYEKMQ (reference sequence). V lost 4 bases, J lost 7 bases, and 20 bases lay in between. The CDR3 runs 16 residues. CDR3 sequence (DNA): TGTGCCAGCAGCTGGCGACGAACTACTAGCTGGAACATTCAGTACTTC. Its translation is CASSWRRTTSWNIQYF.

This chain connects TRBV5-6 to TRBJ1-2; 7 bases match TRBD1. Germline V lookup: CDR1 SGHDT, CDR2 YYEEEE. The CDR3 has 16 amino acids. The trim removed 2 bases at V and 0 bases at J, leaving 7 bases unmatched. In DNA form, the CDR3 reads TGTGCCAGCAGCTTATTATCCGGGACAGCTAACTATGGCTACACCTTC. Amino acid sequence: CASSLLSGTANYGYTF.

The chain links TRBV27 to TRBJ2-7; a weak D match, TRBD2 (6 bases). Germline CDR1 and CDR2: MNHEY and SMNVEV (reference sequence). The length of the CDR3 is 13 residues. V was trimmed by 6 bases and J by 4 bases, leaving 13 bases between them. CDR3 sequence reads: CASRKGLAYEQYF. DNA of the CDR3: TGTGCCAGCAGGAAAGGTCTAGCGTACGAGCAGTACTTC.

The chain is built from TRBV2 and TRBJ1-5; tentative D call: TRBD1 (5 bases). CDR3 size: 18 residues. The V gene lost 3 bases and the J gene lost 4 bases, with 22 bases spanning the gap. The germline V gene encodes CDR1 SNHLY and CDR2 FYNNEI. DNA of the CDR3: TGTGCCAGCAGTGACCCGCTACTCGGCCCGGACACAAATCAGCCCCAGCATTTT. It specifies CASSDPLLGPDTNQPQHF.

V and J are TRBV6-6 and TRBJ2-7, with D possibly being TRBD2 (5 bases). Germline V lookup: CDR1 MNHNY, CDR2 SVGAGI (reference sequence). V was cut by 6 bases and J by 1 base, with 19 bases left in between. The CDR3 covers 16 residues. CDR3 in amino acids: CASSPGIGFRSYEQYF. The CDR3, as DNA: TGTGCCAGCAGCCCCGGGATCGGGTTTCGGTCCTACGAGCAGTACTTC.

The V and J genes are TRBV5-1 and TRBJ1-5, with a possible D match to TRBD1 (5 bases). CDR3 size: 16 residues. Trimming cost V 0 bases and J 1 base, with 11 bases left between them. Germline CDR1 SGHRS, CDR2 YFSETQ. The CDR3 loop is CASSLAPQGSNQPQHF. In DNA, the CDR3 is TGCGCCAGCAGCTTGGCCCCCCAGGGAAGCAATCAGCCCCAGCATTTT. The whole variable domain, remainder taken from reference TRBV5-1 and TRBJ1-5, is KAGVTQTPRYLIKTRGQQVTLSCSPISGHRSVSWYQQTPGQGLQFLFEYFSETQRNKGNFPGRFSGRQFSNSRSEMNVSTLELGDSALYLCASSLAPQGSNQPQHFGDGTRLSIL.

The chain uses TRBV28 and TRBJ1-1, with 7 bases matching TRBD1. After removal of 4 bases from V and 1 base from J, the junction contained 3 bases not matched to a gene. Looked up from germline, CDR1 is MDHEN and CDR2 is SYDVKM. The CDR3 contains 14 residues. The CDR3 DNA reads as TGTGCCAGCAGTTCCCGACAGGGGAACACTGAAGCTTTCTTT. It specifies CASSSRQGNTEAFF. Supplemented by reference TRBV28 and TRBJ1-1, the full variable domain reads DVKVTQSSRYLVKRTGEKVFLECVQDMDHENMFWYRQDPGLGLRLIYFSYDVKMKEKGDIPEGYSVSREKKERFSLILESASTNQTSMYLCASSSRQGNTEAFFGQGTRLTVV.

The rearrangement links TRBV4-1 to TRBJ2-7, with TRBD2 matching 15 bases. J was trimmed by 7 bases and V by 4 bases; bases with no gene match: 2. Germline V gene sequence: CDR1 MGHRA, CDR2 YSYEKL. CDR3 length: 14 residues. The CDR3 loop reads CASSPGTSGREQYF. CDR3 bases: TGCGCCAGCAGCCCGGGGACTAGCGGGAGGGAGCAGTACTTC.

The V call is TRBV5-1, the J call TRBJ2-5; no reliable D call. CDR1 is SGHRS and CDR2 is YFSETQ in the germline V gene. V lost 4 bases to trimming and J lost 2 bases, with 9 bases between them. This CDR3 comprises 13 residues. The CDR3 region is CASSGSGQETQYF. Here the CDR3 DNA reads TGCGCCAGCAGCGGAAGTGGGCAAGAGACCCAGTACTTC.

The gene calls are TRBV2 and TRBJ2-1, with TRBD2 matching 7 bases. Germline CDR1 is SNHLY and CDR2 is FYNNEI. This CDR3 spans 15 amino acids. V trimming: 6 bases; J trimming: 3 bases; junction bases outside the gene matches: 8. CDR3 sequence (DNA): TGTGCCAGCAGCCCCGGGCTAGCGGACTACAATGAGCAGTTCTTC. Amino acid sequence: CASSPGLADYNEQFF.

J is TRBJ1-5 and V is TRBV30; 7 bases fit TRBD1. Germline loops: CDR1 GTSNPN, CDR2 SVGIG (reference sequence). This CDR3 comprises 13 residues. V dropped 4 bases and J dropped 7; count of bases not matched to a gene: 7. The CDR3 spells CAWTSGGPQPQHF. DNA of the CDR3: TGTGCCTGGACTTCAGGGGGGCCCCAGCCCCAGCATTTT.

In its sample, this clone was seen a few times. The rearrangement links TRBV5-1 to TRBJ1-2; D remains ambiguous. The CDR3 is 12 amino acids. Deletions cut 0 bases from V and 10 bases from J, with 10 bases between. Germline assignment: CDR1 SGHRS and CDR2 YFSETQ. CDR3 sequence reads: CASSLAGETYTF. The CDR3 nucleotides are TGCGCCAGCAGCTTGGCGGGTGAGACCTACACCTTC. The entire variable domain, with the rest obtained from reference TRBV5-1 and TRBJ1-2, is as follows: KAGVTQTPRYLIKTRGQQVTLSCSPISGHRSVSWYQQTPGQGLQFLFEYFSETQRNKGNFPGRFSGRQFSNSRSEMNVSTLELGDSALYLCASSLAGETYTFGSGTRLTVV.

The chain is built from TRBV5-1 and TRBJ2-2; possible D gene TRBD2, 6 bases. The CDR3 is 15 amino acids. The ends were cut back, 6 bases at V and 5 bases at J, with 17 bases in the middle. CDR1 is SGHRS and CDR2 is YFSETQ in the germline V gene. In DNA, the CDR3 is TGCGCCAGCACCCCCGGGGGACCAAGGACCGGGGAGCTGTTTTTT. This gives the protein CASTPGGPRTGELFF.

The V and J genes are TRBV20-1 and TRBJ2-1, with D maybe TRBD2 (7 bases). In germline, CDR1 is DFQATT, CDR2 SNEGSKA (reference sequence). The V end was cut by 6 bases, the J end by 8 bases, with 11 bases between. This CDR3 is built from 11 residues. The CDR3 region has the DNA TGCAGTGCGCAGGGGAGGGATGAGCAGTTCTTC. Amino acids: CSAQGRDEQFF.

Written as DNA, the CDR3 is TGTGCCAGCAGCCCCCGCCAGGCCACAGATACGCAGTATTTT. Its translation: CASSPRQATDTQYF. This chain connects TRBV7-3 to TRBJ2-3; D unclear. Trimming cost V 5 bases and J 2 bases, with 11 bases left between them. The length of the CDR3 is 14 residues. Germline values: CDR1 SGHTA, CDR2 FQGTGA.

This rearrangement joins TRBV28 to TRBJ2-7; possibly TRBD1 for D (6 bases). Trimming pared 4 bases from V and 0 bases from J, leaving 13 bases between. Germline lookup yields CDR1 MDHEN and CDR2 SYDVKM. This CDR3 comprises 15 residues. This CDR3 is CASSWDNYPSYEQYF. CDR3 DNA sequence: TGTGCCAGCAGTTGGGACAATTACCCCTCCTACGAGCAGTACTTC.